A single sample gave rise to the 17 T cell receptor beta chains below, sequenced in a study of early T cells in non-severe SARS-CoV-2 infection. TCRdb re-derived calls from the 5' RACE reads in MiXCR, one entry per CDR3 protein. The sample yields nearly 55,000 distinct CDR3 sequences, about 7.7% seen once. Sequenced material: whole blood, taken at baseline. The source of these receptors is an adult who was a healthcare worker with PCR-confirmed SARS-CoV-2 infection or an uninfected control (not recorded which).

This clonotype occurred a few times. The rearrangement joins TRBV7-2 to TRBJ2-1; tentatively, D is TRBD1 (6 bases). The CDR3 covers 18 residues. CDR1 SGHTA and CDR2 FQGNSA come from the germline V gene. The V gene lost 5 bases and the J gene lost 0 bases, with 20 bases spanning the gap. The DNA of the CDR3 is TGTGCCAGCAGCCTAAACTACAGGGTCGGAAACTCCTACAATGAGCAGTTCTTC. Its translation: CASSLNYRVGNSYNEQFF.

This clonotype was seen a handful of times. As DNA, the CDR3 is TGTGCCACCAGCAGAGGACGAAGCTCCTACGAGCAGTACTTC. It yields the protein CATSRGRSSYEQYF. The V gene is TRBV15, the J gene TRBJ2-7; D uncertain. The ends were cut back, 1 base at V and 0 bases at J, with 7 bases in the middle. Germline CDR1 reads LNHNV; CDR2 reads YYDKDF (reference sequence). CDR3 size: 14 residues.

The chain has TRBV25-1 and TRBJ1-1; 7 nucleotides line up with TRBD1. The CDR3 is 17 residues long. With 1 base clipped from V and 7 bases from J, the junction kept 15 bases outside the gene matches. Germline-derived CDR1 and CDR2 are MGHDK and SYGVNS. The CDR3 is CASSESPLTGQPLEAFF. The CDR3 nucleotides read TGTGCCAGCAGTGAATCCCCCCTAACGGGACAGCCTCTTGAAGCTTTCTTT. Full variable domain (missing parts from reference TRBV25-1 and TRBJ1-1): EADIYQTPRYLVIGTGKKITLECSQTMGHDKMYWYQQDPGMELHLIHYSYGVNSTEKGDLSSESTVSRIRTEHFPLTLESARPSHTSQYLCASSESPLTGQPLEAFFGQGTRLTVV.

This clonotype was recorded many times. The J gene is TRBJ2-3, the V gene TRBV28; the D is unclear. V lost 4 bases and J 9 bases, leaving 14 bases between the germline ends. This CDR3 region has 13 residues. Germline loops: CDR1 MDHEN, CDR2 SYDVKM. The CDR3 coding sequence is TGTGCCAGCAGTTCAGGCATGGAGAGGACGCAGTATTTT. Translation: CASSSGMERTQYF. The whole variable domain, filled in from reference TRBV28 and TRBJ2-3, reads DVKVTQSSRYLVKRTGEKVFLECVQDMDHENMFWYRQDPGLGLRLIYFSYDVKMKEKGDIPEGYSVSREKKERFSLILESASTNQTSMYLCASSSGMERTQYFGPGTRLTVL.

The chain combines TRBV7-6 with TRBJ2-5, with TRBD1 matching 7 bases. The germline V gene has CDR1 SGHVS and CDR2 FNYEAQ. The CDR3 is 14 residues long. With V trimmed by 5 bases and J by 2 bases, 5 bases remained unmatched. CDR3 in amino acids: CASSPTGWQETQYF. The CDR3 DNA sequence: TGTGCCAGCAGCCCGACAGGGTGGCAAGAGACCCAGTACTTC. The whole variable domain, filled in from reference TRBV7-6 and TRBJ2-5, reads GAGVSQSPRYKVTKRGQDVALRCDPISGHVSLYWYRQALGQGPEFLTYFNYEAQQDKSGLPNDRFSAERPEGSISTLTIQRTEQRDSAMYRCASSPTGWQETQYFGPGTRLLVL.

The chain employs TRBV7-8 and TRBJ2-7; D unclear. CDR3 length equals 14 residues. Germline-derived CDR1 and CDR2 are SGHVS and FQNEAQ. The germline V and J ends were trimmed by 2 bases and 5 bases, with 13 bases remaining between them. The CDR3 nucleotides are TGTGCCAGCAGCTTACTCGGCGGTCCGGACGAGCAGTACTTC. This sequence encodes CASSLLGGPDEQYF.

The rearrangement uses TRBV30 and TRBJ2-3; D uncertain. CDR3 size: 12 residues. Germline V gene sequence: CDR1 GTSNPN, CDR2 SVGIG (reference sequence). V dropped 4 bases and J dropped 6 bases, with 11 bases sitting between them. CDR3: CAWIWSSDTQYF. The CDR3 bases are TGTGCCTGGATATGGAGTTCCGATACGCAGTATTTT. The full variable domain, with the rest looked up from reference TRBV30 and TRBJ2-3, is SQTIHQWPATLVQPVGSPLSLECTVEGTSNPNLYWYRQAAGRGLQLLFYSVGIGQISSEVPQNLSASRPQDRQFILSSKKLLLSDSGFYLCAWIWSSDTQYFGPGTRLTVL.

This clonotype occurred many times. This chain links TRBV27 with TRBJ2-7, with 8 bases lining up with TRBD1. V was clipped by 6 bases and J by 2 bases; unmatched bases: 12. Germline CDR1 reads MNHEY; CDR2 reads SMNVEV (reference sequence). The CDR3 totals 16 residues. CDR3 sequence reads: CASSPGTGRFTYEQYF. The CDR3 DNA follows: TGTGCCAGCAGCCCAGGGACAGGCCGGTTTACCTACGAGCAGTACTTC.

The table lists this clonotype with many counts. This sequence joins TRBV7-3 and TRBJ2-1, with 10 positions matching TRBD2. Trimming took 2 bases from V and 5 from J; bases not matched to a gene: 3. Germline V lookup: CDR1 SGHTA, CDR2 FQGTGA. CDR3 size: 15 residues. The CDR3 is CASSLQSGRDNEQFF. CDR3 nucleotide sequence: TGTGCCAGCAGCTTACAGAGCGGGAGGGACAATGAGCAGTTCTTC. Combining the CDR3 with reference TRBV7-3 and TRBJ2-1 gives the whole variable domain GAGVSQTPSNKVTEKGKYVELRCDPISGHTALYWYRQSLGQGPEFLIYFQGTGAADDSGLPNDRFFAVRPEGSVSTLKIQRTERGDSAVYLCASSLQSGRDNEQFFGPGTRLTVL.

This clonotype was recorded many times. V gene TRBV12-3 or TRBV12-4 combines with J gene TRBJ2-3; no reliable D call. The CDR3 is made up of 13 amino acids. Trimming took off 1 base at V and 4 bases at J, with 6 bases between the two ends. CDR3 bases: TGTGCCAGCAGTTTAGTCCCTCCAGATACGCAGTATTTT. This codes for CASSLVPPDTQYF.

This clonotype was counted between two and nine times. V and J are TRBV27 and TRBJ2-7; TRBD1 agrees at 7 bases. This CDR3 spans 16 amino acids. The junction had 15 bases not matched to a gene; V was cut back by 9 bases and J by 1 base. Germline CDR1 MNHEY, CDR2 SMNVEV (reference sequence). CDR3 in DNA: TGTGCCAGAGGAGTCCACCGTGGGACAGCTTCCTACGAGCAGTACTTC. This sequence encodes CARGVHRGTASYEQYF.

This clonotype was detected only a few times. The junction does not match germline at one end; this may be a read error. V and J are TRBV28 and TRBJ2-1; maybe TRBD2 (5 bases). The CDR3 totals 14 residues. Germline V gives CDR1 MDHEN, CDR2 SYDVKM. The CDR3 is CASSLGSSYDEQFF. The CDR3, as DNA: TGTGCCAGCAGTCTGGGGAGCTCCTACGATGAGCAGTTCTTC.

The table lists this clonotype with many counts. This chain joins TRBV28 and TRBJ2-1; weak D call: TRBD1 (6 bases). There are 19 residues in the CDR3. Germline assignment: CDR1 MDHEN and CDR2 SYDVKM. Trimming left V 5 bases short and J 9 bases short, with 32 bases between. The CDR3, as DNA: TGTGCCAGCAGTACTTCTCGAGCGGCATCATTCCCAGGGGATGCTGAGCAGTTCTTC. Its protein is CASSTSRAASFPGDAEQFF.

This clonotype was observed a handful of times. The chain is built from TRBV7-9 and TRBJ2-2; D uncertain. From germline, CDR1 is SEHNR and CDR2 FQNEAQ (reference sequence). The CDR3 length is 14 residues. The V end lost 2 bases, the J end lost 2 bases, and 6 bases lay between the germline ends. CDR3 nucleotides: TGTGCCAGCAGCTTATACACTAACACCGGGGAGCTGTTTTTT. It is translated as CASSLYTNTGELFF.

This clonotype was seen at least ten times. V gene TRBV7-8 combines with J gene TRBJ2-1; 8 positions match TRBD2. The CDR3 is 15 residues long. After removal of 5 bases from V and 0 bases from J, the junction contained 3 bases not matched to a gene. Germline V lookup: CDR1 SGHVS, CDR2 FQNEAQ. CDR3: CASSRTSGSYNEQFF. DNA for the CDR3: TGTGCCAGCAGCCGAACTAGCGGCTCCTACAATGAGCAGTTCTTC.

This clonotype was counted between two and nine times. The chain couples TRBV12-3 or TRBV12-4 to TRBJ2-3; D may be TRBD2 (5 bases). The CDR3 totals 15 residues. Between the trimmed V and J ends, which lost 6 bases and 2 bases, there was a span of 15 bases. The CDR3 here is CASSLTPGDTDTQYF. CDR3 nucleotides: TGTGCCAGCAGCTTAACCCCCGGGGACACAGATACGCAGTATTTT.

This clonotype has a handful of counts. CDR3 amino acids: CSAHGLAGVSDTQYF. For the CDR3, the DNA is TGCAGTGCTCACGGACTAGCGGGAGTATCAGATACGCAGTATTTT. This chain joins TRBV20-1 and TRBJ2-3; TRBD2 aligns across 13 bases. Germline V CDR1 and CDR2: DFQATT, SNEGSKA (reference sequence). The J segment lost 4 bases and the V segment lost 5 bases, leaving 6 bases of the junction unmatched. The CDR3 is made up of 15 amino acids.